This T cell receptor beta chain was recorded in a study of beta chain features in type 1 diabetes. This clone was observed many times. Reverse transcription of all isolated RNA meant that expressed TCRB transcripts were sequenced. Clones were sequenced by immunoSEQ multiplex PCR, and TCRdb holds only the in-frame ones, with some missing. Among about 150,000 clones listed, about 10% were seen once. CDR1 SEHNR and CDR2 FQNEAQ come from the germline V gene (reference sequence). The CDR3 runs to 16 residues. V was clipped by 2 bases and J by 5 bases; unmatched bases: 8. The sequenced material came from naive CD4+ T cells from blood. The rearrangement joins TRBV7-9 to TRBJ2-3; 9 bases map to TRBD2. This clonotype originated in a man aged 18 to 30 in good health. In DNA, the CDR3 is TGTGCCAGCAGCTTATTGGCTAGCGGGGTGAGAGATACGCAGTATTTT. This gives the protein CASSLLASGVRDTQYF.